This record looks at one T cell receptor beta chain sequence and its context. These data originate in a study of T-cell reconstitution after alpha-beta-depleted transplantation in children. This CDR3 is 13 amino acids long. Trimming removed 3 bases at V and 2 bases at J, with 8 bases between. CDR1 is SQVTM and CDR2 is ANQGSEA in the germline V gene. Unique molecular identifiers featured in how the TCRbeta library was prepared. TCRdb used MiXCR to reprocess the PCR reads, holding one entry per CDR3 protein. Altogether about 340,000 distinct CDR3 sequences are present, around 15% being singletons, with the ten largest covering about 41%.

The J gene is TRBJ2-4, the V gene TRBV29-1, with D perhaps matching TRBD2 (6 bases). Sample: PBMCs, mostly from graft donor cells, taken 360 days after TCRalphabeta/CD19-depleted stem cell transplant. This TCR was recovered from a male patient between 2 and 9 years old who had a stem cell transplant for acute lymphoblastic leukemia, so the T cells may come from the graft donor. CDR3 sequence reads: CSVEREPKNIQYF. Here the CDR3 DNA reads TGCAGCGTTGAGCGGGAACCCAAAAACATTCAGTACTTC.